The clone carrying this TCR beta chain turned up a few times. Its antigen is still unknown. The CDR3 has 12 amino acids. From germline, CDR1 is LGHDT and CDR2 YNNKEL (reference sequence). The ends were cut back, 2 bases at V and 7 bases at J, with 6 bases in the middle. This entry belongs to a study of identical twins' blood T cells. Points from the study as a whole: Twin similarity might stem from environmental factors, not only genetics.

TCRdb used MiXCR to reprocess the 5' RACE reads, holding one entry per CDR3 protein. The table shows 300,000 to 400,000 distinct CDR3 sequences, with 28% occurring only once. The chain uses TRBV3-1 and TRBJ2-4; D gene unclear. The sequencing input was PBMCs. The sequence came from a woman aged 18-55 years in good health. CDR3 in amino acids: CASSQTQNIQYF. CDR3 coding DNA: TGTGCCAGCAGCCAAACCCAGAACATTCAGTACTTC.